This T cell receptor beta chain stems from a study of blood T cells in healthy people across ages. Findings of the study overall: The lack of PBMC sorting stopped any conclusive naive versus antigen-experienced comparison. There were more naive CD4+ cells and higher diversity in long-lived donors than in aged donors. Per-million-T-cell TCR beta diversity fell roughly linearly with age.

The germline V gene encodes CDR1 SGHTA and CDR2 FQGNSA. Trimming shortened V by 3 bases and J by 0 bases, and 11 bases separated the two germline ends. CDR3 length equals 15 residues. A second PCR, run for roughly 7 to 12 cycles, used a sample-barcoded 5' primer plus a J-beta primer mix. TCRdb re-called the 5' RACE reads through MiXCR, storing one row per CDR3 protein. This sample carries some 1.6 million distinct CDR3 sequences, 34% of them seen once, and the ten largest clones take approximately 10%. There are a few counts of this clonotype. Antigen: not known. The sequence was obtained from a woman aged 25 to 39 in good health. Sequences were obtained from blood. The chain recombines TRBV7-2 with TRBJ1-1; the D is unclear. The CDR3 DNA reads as TGTGCCAGCAGCTTCCGCCCCTGGATGAACACTGAAGCTTTCTTT. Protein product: CASSFRPWMNTEAFF.